The 3 T cell receptor beta chains below all came from one sample that was sequenced in a study of PD-1 blockade in classical Hodgkin lymphoma. Each of the patients experienced relapse following autologous stem cell transplantation, and their brentuximab vedotin exposure differed. Measured with immunoSEQ multiplex PCR; TCRdb has only the in-frame clones, and not every one. The sample includes more than 25,000 clones, 78% seen only once; the top ten take about 32%. The specimen comprised peripheral blood mononuclear cells (PBMCs), sampled before the second cycle of nivolumab. The receptor source for this set is a human donor with classical Hodgkin lymphoma.

This rearrangement joins TRBV6-5 to TRBJ2-1; D not certain. The germline gives CDR1 MNHEY, CDR2 SVGAGI. Trimming left V 5 bases short and J 4 bases short, with 9 bases between. The CDR3 runs to 13 residues. The CDR3 sequence is CASSGRNYNEQFF. The CDR3 nucleotides are TGTGCCAGCAGTGGTCGTAATTACAATGAGCAGTTCTTC.

This rearrangement joins TRBV19 to TRBJ2-6; TRBD1 matches at 8 bases. Unmatched junction bases numbered 6, after V lost 6 bases and J lost 2 bases. Germline CDR1 is LNHDA and CDR2 is SQIVND (reference sequence). The CDR3 is 16 residues long. CDR3 nucleotide sequence: TGTGCCAGTAGGGGGACAGGAATGGCTGGGGCCAACGTCCTGACTTTC. It codes for CASRGTGMAGANVLTF.

The V gene is TRBV10-3, the J gene TRBJ2-1; 9 bases agree with TRBD2. V lost 6 bases and J lost 10; bases outside the gene matches: 10. Germline CDR1 ENHRY, CDR2 SYGVKD. CDR3 length equals 14 residues. The CDR3 spells CAISSGRTSVEQFF. CDR3 DNA sequence: TGTGCCATCAGCTCTGGGAGGACTAGCGTGGAGCAGTTCTTC.